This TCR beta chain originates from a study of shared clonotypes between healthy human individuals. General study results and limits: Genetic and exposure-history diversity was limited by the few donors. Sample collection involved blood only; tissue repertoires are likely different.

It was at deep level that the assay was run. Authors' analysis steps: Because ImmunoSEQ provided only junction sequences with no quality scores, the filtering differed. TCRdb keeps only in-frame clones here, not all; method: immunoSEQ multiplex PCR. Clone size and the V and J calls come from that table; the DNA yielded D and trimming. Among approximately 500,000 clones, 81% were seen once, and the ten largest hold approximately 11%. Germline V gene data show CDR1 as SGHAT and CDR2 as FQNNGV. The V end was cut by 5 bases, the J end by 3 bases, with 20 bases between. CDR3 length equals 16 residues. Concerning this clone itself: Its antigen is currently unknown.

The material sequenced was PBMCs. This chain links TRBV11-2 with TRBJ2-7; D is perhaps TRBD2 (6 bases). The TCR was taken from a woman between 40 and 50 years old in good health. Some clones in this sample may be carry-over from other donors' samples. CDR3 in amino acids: CASSGRLARAGYEQYF. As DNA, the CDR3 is TGTGCCAGCAGCGGCCGCCTCGCAAGAGCGGGCTACGAGCAGTACTTC.